Here is one TCR beta chain with its context. This sample is part of a study of OX40 agonist ivuxolimab in advanced cancers. Here immunoSEQ multiplex PCR was the method, and the copy in TCRdb shows in-frame clones only, minus some. The table records fewer than 90,000 clones, 70% to 90% of them present only once. This clonotype was sampled from an adult with an advanced solid tumor such as melanoma, head and neck, liver or kidney cancer. The source was CD4+ or CD8+ T cells sorted from blood, collected in a trial of the OX40 agonist ivuxolimab.

The CDR3: CASSSRSMNTEAFF. The DNA of the CDR3 is TGCGCCAGCAGCTCCCGGAGCATGAACACTGAAGCTTTCTTT. This chain uses TRBV5-1 with TRBJ1-1, with D unresolved. V was clipped by 3 bases and J by 0 bases, with 9 bases between them. From germline, CDR1 is SGHRS and CDR2 YFSETQ. The CDR3 is 14 amino acids.